The clone carrying this T cell receptor beta chain was detected only a few times. What it recognizes is unknown. This record comes from a study of cytomegalovirus exposure and HLA in healthy donors. PCR was performed using 60 Vbeta and 13 Jbeta primers. Only in-frame clones appear in the TCRdb table, and some are missing; sequencing was by immunoSEQ multiplex PCR. The sample consists of more than 100,000 clones, roughly 60% of them appearing once. This CDR3 has 18 residues. The ends lost 5 bases at V and 2 bases at J; junction bases unmatched: 11. Germline V gene sequence: CDR1 SGHAT, CDR2 FQNNGV. Study-level findings and limits: CMV serostatus was the only immune exposure information that was available.

The chain has TRBV11-2 and TRBJ2-3, with 12 bases that match TRBD2. This receptor was taken from a man aged 40-49 years in good health and CMV-seropositive. Specimen: PBMCs. As DNA, the CDR3 is TGTGCCAGCAGCCCACGACGGACTAGCGGGACCTTCACAGATACGCAGTATTTT. It codes for CASSPRRTSGTFTDTQYF.